This entry is about one T cell receptor beta chain. This record belongs to a study of response to subunit inactivated influenza vaccine. TCRdb independently ran MiXCR on the RT-PCR reads; one entry per CDR3 protein. This table holds under 850,000 distinct CDR3 sequences, about a fifth found once. The starting material was PBMCs from blood, obtained 5 to 6 days after vaccination. The clonotype originates from a man over 45 who received an inactivated influenza vaccine.

DNA of the CDR3: TGTGCCATCAGTGAGTCGCCAGGAAGGACTAGCGGGGGCGAGCAGTACTTC. Translation: CAISESPGRTSGGEQYF. The rearrangement uses TRBV10-3 and TRBJ2-7; 13 bases match TRBD2. With V trimmed by 0 bases and J by 6 bases, 8 bases remained unmatched. The CDR3 has 17 amino acids. Germline assignment: CDR1 ENHRY and CDR2 SYGVKD.